The present entry profiles one TCR beta chain with its context. These data belong to a study of technical replicates of blood from several donors. This table comes from immunoSEQ multiplex PCR, and its TCRdb copy is limited to in-frame clones, with some not included. This sample carries about 90,000 clones, 80% to 95% of them seen once, and the ten largest clones take roughly 0.25%. The germline V and J ends were trimmed by 3 bases and 7 bases, with 10 bases remaining between them. Germline CDR1 reads SNHLY; CDR2 reads FYNNEI. The CDR3 loop spans 13 amino acids. The rearrangement links TRBV2 to TRBJ2-4; tentative D call: TRBD1 (6 bases). The sequence was obtained from a human donor in good health. The specimen was T cells isolated from PBMCs. CDR3 DNA: TGTGCCAGCAGTGACAGGGGTCGGAACATTCAGTACTTC. Its protein product is CASSDRGRNIQYF.